The clone carrying this T cell receptor (beta chain) occurred a few times. The antigen remains undetermined. Carrying unique molecular identifiers, the cDNA also gained a universal primer site through template switching. TCRdb re-called the 5' RACE reads through MiXCR, storing one row per CDR3 protein. There are 1.5 million or so distinct CDR3 sequences in the sample; under 35% occur only once, and about 0.25% lies in the top ten. These data originate in a study of identical twins. Study outcomes and limitations: Cross-sectional statistical analysis was relied on for the conclusions, without the same donors being followed. An excess of low generation probability was shown by twin-shared out-of-frame alpha sequences.

The CDR3 consists of 15 residues. Germline V gene sequence: CDR1 SEHNR, CDR2 FQNEAQ (reference sequence). J was trimmed by 4 bases and V by 2 bases; bases with no gene match: 4. The TCR sequence derives from a newborn girl in good health. The gene calls are TRBV7-9 and TRBJ1-2; 10 nucleotides match TRBD1. Sequenced sample: cord blood. The CDR3 DNA follows: TGTGCCAGCAGCTTAATCCGGACAGGGGGCTATGGCTACACCTTC. It codes for CASSLIRTGGYGYTF.